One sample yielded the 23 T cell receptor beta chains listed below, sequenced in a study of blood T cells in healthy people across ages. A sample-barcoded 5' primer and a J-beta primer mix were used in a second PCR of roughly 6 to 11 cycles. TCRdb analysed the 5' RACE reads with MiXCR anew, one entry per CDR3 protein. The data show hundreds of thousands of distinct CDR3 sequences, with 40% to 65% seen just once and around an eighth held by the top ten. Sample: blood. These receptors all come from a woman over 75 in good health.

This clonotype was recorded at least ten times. In DNA form, the CDR3 reads TGTGCCAGCAGCGTAGATCCTAGCGGGGGAGATACGCAGTATTTT. It specifies CASSVDPSGGDTQYF. The genes are TRBV9 and TRBJ2-3, with 10 bases fitting TRBD2. Germline loops: CDR1 SGDLS, CDR2 YYNGEE. This CDR3 contains 15 residues. The V segment lost 0 bases and the J segment 5 bases; nucleotides outside the gene matches: 3.

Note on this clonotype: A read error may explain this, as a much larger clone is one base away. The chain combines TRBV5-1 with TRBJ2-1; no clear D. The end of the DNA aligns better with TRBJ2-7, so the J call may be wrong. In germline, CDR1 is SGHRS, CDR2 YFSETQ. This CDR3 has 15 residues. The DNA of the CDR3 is TGCGCCAGCAGCTTGGAGGCACCATCCTACAATGAGCAGTACTTC. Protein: CASSLEAPSYNEQYF.

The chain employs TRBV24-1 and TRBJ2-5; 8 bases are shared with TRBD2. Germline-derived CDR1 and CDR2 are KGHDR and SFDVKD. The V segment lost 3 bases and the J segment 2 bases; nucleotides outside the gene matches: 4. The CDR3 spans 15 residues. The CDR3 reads CATSDASGHQETQYF. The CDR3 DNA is TGTGCCACCAGTGATGCTAGCGGGCATCAAGAGACCCAGTACTTC.

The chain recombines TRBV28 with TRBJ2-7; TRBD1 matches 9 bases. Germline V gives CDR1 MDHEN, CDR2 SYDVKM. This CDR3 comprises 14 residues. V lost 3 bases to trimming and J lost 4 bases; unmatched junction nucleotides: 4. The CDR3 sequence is CASSLGTGRYEQYF. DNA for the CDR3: TGTGCCAGCAGTTTGGGGACAGGGAGGTACGAGCAGTACTTC.

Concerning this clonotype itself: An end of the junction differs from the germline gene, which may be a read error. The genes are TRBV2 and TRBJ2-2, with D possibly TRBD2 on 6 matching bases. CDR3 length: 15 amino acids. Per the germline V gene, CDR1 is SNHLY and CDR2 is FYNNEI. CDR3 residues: CASNPDSANTGGLFF. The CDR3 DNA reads TGTGCCAGCAACCCAGACAGCGCGAACACCGGGGGGCTGTTTTTT.

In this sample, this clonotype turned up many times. CDR3 region: CASGSKINEQFF. In DNA, the CDR3 is TGTGCCAGCGGGTCCAAGATCAATGAGCAGTTCTTC. The rearrangement joins TRBV7-3 to TRBJ2-1; D uncertain. The CDR3 runs 12 residues. Germline V gene lookup returns CDR1 SGHTA and CDR2 FQGTGA. Trimming stripped 8 bases from V and 6 bases from J, with 11 bases between.

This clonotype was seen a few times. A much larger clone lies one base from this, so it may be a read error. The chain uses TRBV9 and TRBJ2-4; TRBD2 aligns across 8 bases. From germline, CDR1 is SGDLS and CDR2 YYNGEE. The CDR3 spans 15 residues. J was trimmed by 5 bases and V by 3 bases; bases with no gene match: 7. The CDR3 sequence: CASSGSRAGENIQYF. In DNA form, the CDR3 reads TGTGCCAGCAGCGGTTCCCGAGCGGGAGAAAACATTCAGTACTTC.

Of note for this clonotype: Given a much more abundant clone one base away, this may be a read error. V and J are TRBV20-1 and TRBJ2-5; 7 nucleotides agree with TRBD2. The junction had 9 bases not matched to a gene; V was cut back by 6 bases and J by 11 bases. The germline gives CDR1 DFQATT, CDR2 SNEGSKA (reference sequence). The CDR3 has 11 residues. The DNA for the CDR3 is TGCAGTGCGTCGGAGCGGGATGAGCAGTACTTC. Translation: CSASERDEQYF.

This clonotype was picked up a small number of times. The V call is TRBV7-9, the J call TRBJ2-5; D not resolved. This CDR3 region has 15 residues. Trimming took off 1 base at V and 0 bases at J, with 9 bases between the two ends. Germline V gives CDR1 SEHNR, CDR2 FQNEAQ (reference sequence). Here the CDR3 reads CASSLEGPYQETQYF. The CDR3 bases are TGTGCCAGCAGCTTAGAAGGGCCTTACCAAGAGACCCAGTACTTC.

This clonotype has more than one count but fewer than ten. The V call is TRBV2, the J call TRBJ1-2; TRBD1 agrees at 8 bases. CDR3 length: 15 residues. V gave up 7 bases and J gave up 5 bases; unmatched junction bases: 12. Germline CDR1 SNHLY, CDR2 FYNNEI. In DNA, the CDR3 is TGTGCCAGCACGGGACAGGACCCACTTTGGTATGGCTACACCTTC. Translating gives CASTGQDPLWYGYTF.

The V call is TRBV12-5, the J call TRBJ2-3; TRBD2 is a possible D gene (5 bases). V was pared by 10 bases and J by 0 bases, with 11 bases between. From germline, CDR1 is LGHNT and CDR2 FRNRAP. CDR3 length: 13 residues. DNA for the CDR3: TGTGCTACGGGGATATCTAGCACAGATACGCAGTATTTT. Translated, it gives CATGISSTDTQYF.

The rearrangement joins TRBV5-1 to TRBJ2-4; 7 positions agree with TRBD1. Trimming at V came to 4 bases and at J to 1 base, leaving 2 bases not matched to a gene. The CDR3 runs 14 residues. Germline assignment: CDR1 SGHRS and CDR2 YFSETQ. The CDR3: CASSVTGAKNIQYF. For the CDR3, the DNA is TGCGCCAGCAGCGTGACAGGGGCCAAAAACATTCAGTACTTC.

The CDR3 is CASSLLPRDYGYTF. CDR3 coding DNA: TGTGCCAGCAGCTTATTACCGCGAGACTATGGCTACACCTTC. The chain couples TRBV7-9 to TRBJ1-2; D remains unclear. CDR1 is SEHNR and CDR2 is FQNEAQ in the germline V gene (reference sequence). The CDR3 sequence is 14 residues long. V lost 2 bases and J 3 bases, leaving 10 bases between the germline ends.

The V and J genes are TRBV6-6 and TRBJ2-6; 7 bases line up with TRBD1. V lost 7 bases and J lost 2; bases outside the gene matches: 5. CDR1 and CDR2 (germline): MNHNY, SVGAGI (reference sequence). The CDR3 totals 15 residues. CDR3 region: CASTVTGAGANVLTF. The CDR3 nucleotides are TGTGCCAGCACGGTTACAGGGGCTGGGGCCAACGTCCTGACTTTC.

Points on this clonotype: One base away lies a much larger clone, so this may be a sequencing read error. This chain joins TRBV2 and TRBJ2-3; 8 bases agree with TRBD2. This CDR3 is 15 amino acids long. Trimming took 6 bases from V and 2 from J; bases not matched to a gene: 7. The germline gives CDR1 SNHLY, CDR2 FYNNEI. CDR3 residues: CASRLAGIDTDTQYF. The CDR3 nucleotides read TGTGCCAGCAGGTTAGCGGGGATCGACACAGATACGCAGTATTTT.

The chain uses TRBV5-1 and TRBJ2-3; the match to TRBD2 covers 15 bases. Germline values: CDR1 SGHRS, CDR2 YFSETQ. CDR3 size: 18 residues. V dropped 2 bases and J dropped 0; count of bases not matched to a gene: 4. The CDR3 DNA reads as TGCGCCAGCAGCTTCGGACTAGCGGGAGGGCCGAGCACAGATACGCAGTATTTT. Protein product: CASSFGLAGGPSTDTQYF.

Here the CDR3 DNA reads TGTGCCAGCAGCCGAACAGGGGGCAGCGGGGAGCAGTACTTC. Protein: CASSRTGGSGEQYF. This chain links TRBV3-1 with TRBJ2-7, with 9 nucleotides matching TRBD1. J was trimmed by 7 bases and V by 4 bases; bases with no gene match: 8. The length of the CDR3 is 14 residues. The germline gives CDR1 LGHDT, CDR2 YNNKEL (reference sequence).

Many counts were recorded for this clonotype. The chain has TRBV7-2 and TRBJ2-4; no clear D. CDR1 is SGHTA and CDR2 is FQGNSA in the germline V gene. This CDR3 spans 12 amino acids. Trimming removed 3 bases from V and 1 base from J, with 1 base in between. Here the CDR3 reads CASSLAKNIQYF. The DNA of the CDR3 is TGTGCCAGCAGCTTGGCCAAAAACATTCAGTACTTC.

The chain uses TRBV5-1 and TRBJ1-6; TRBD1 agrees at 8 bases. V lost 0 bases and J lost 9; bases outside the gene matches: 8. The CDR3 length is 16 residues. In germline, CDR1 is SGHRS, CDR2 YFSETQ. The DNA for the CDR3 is TGCGCCAGCAGCTTGGCTATGACAGGGGAAGGTTCACCCCTCCACTTT. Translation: CASSLAMTGEGSPLHF.

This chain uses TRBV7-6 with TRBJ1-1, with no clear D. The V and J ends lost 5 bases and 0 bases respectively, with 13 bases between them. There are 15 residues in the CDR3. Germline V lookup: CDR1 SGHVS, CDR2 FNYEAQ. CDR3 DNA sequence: TGTGCCAGCAGCCCAGAAAGGCGGATGAACACTGAAGCTTTCTTT. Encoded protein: CASSPERRMNTEAFF.

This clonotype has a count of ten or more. CDR3: CASSLVGREQFF. In nucleotides, the CDR3 is TGTGCCAGCAGCTTAGTAGGACGTGAGCAGTTCTTC. V gene TRBV7-2 combines with J gene TRBJ2-1; unclear D gene. The V end was cut by 1 base, the J end by 9 bases, with 7 bases between. This CDR3 has 12 amino acids. CDR1 SGHTA and CDR2 FQGNSA come from the germline V gene. The complete variable domain, with remaining parts taken from reference TRBV7-2 and TRBJ2-1, reads GAGVSQSPSNKVTEKGKDVELRCDPISGHTALYWYRQSLGQGLEFLIYFQGNSAPDKSGLPSDRFSAERTGGSVSTLTIQRTQQEDSAVYLCASSLVGREQFFGPGTRLTVL.

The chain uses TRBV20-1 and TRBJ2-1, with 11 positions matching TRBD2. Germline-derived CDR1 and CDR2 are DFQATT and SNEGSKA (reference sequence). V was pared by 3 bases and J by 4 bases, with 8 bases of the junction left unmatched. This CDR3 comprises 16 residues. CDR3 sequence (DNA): TGCAGTGCTAGCCCCTTAGCGGGAGGGCTGTACAATGAGCAGTTCTTC. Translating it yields CSASPLAGGLYNEQFF.

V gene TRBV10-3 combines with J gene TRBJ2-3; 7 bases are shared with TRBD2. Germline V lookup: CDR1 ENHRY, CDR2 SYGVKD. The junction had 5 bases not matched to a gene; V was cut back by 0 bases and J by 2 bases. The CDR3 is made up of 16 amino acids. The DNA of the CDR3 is TGTGCCATCAGTGAGTCGGCGGGGGAACACACAGATACGCAGTATTTT. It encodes CAISESAGEHTDTQYF.